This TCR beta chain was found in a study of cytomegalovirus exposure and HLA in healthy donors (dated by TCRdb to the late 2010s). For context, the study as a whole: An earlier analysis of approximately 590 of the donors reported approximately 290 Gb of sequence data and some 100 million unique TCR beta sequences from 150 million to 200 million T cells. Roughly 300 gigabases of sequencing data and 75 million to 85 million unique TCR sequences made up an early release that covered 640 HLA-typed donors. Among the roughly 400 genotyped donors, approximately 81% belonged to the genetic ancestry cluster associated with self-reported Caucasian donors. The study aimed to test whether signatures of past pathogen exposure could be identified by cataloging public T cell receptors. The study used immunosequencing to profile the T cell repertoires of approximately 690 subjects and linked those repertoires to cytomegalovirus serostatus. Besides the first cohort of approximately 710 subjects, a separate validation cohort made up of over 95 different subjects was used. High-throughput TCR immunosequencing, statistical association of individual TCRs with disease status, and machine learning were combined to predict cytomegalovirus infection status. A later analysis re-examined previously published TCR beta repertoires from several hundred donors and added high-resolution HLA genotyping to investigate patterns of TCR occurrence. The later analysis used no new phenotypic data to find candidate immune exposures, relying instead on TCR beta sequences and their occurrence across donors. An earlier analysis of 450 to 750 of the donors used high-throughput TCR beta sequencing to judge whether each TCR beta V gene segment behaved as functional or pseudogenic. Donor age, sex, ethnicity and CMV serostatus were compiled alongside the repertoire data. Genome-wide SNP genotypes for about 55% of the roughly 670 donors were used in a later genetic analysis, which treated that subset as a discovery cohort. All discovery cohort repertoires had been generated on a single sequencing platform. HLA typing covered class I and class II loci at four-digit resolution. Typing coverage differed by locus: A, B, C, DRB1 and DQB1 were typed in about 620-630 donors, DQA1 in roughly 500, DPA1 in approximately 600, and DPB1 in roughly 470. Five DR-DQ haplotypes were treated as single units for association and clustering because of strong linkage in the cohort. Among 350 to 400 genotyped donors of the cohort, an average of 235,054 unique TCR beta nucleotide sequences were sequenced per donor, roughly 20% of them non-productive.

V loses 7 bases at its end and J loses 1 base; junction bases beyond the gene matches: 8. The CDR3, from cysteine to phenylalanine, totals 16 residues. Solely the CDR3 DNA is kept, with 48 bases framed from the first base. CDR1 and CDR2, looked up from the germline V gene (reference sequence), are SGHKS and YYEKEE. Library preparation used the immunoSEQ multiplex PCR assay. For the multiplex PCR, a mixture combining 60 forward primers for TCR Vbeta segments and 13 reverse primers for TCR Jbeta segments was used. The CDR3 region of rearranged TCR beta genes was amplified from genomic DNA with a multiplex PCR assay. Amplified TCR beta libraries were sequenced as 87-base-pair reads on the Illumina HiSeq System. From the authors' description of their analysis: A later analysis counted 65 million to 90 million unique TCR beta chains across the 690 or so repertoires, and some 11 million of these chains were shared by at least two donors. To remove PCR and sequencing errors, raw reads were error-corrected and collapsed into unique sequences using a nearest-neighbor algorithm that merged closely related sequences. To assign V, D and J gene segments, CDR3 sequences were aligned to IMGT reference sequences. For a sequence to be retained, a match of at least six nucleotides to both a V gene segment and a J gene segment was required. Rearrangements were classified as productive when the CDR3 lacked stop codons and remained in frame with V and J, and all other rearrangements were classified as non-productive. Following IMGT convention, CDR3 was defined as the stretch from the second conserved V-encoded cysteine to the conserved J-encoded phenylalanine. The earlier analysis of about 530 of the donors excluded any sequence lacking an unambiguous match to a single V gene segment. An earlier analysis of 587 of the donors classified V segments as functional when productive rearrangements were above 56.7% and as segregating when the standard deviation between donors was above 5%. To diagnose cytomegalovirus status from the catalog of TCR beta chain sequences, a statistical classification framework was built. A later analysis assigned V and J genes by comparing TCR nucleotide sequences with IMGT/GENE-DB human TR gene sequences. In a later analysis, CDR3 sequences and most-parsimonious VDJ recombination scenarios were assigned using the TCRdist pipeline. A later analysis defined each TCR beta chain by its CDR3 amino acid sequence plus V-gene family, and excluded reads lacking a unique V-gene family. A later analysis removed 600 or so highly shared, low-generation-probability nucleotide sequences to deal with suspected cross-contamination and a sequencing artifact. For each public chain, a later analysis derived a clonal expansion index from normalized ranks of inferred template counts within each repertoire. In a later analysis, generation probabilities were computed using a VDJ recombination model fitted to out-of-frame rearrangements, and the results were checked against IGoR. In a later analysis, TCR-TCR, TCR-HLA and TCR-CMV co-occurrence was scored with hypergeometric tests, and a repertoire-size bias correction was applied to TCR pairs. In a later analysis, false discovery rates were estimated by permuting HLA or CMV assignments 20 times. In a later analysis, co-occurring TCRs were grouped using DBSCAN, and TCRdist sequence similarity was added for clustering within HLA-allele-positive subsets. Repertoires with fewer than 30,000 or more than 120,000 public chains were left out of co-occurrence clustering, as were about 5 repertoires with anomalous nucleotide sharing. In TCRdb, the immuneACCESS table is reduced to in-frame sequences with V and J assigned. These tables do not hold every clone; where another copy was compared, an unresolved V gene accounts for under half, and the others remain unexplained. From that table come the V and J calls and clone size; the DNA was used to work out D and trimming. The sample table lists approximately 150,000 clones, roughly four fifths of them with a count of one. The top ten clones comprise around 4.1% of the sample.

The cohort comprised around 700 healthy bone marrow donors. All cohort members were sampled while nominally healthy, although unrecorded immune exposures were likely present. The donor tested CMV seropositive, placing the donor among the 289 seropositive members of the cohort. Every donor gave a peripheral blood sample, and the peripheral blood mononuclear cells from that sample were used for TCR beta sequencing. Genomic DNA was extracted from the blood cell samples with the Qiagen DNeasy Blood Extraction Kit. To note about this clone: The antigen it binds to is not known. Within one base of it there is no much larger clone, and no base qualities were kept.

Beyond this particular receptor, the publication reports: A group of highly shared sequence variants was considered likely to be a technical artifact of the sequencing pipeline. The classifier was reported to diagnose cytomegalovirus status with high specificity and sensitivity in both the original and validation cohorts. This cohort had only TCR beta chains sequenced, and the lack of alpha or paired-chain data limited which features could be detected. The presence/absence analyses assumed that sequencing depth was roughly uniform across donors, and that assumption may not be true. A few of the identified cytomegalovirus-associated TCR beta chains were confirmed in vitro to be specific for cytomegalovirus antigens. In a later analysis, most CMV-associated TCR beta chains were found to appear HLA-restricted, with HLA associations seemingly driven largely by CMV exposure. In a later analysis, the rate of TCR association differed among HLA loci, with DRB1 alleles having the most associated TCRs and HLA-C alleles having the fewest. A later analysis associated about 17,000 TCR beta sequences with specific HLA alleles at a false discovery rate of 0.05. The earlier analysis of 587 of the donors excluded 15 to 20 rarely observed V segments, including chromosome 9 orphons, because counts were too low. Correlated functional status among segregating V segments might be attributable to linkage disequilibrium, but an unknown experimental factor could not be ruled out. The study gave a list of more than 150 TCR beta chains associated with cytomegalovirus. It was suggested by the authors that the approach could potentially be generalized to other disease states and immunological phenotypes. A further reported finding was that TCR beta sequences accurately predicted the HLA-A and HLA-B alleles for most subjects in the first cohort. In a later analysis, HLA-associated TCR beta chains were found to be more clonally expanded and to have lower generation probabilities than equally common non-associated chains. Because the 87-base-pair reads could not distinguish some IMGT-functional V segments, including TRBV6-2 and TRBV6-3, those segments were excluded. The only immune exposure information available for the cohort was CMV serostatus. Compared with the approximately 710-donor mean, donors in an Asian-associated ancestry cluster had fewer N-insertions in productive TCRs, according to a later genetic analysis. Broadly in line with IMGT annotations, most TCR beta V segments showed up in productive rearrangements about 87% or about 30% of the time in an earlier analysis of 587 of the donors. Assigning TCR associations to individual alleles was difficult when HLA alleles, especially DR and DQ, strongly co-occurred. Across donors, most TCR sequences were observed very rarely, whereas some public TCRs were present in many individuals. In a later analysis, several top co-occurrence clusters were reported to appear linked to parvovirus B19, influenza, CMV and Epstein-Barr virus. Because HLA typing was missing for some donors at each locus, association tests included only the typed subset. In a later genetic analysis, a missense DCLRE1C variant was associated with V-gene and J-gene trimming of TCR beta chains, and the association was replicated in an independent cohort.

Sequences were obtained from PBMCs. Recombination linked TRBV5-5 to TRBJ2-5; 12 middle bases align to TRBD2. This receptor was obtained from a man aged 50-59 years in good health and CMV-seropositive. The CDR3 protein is CASSTSTSGGQETQYF. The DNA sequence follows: TGTGCCAGCTCCACTTCGACTAGCGGGGGCCAAGAGACCCAGTACTTC.